Listed here is a single TCR beta chain. Its antigen remains undetermined. Per-base quality was not reported, and no clone a single base away is much larger than it. This record belongs to a study of OX40 agonist ivuxolimab in advanced cancers. About the investigation overall: Ivuxolimab was a fully human IgG2 agonistic monoclonal antibody targeting the costimulatory receptor OX40 (CD134). Peripheral TCRbeta sequencing was intended to test whether TCR sequence diversity was altered and clonal T-cell expansion was caused by ivuxolimab. Intravenous ivuxolimab was administered to patients every 2 weeks at six dose levels: 0.01, 0.1, 0.3, 1.5, 3 and 10 mg/kg. Three dose-escalation patients achieved partial responses, one with hepatocellular carcinoma and two with cutaneous melanoma. Prior anti-PD-1, anti-PD-L1 or anti-CTLA-4 therapy was permitted, and approximately 39% of dose-escalation patients had received checkpoint inhibitors. Of the 50 or so patients in dose escalation, some 19 had hepatocellular carcinoma, around 15 had melanoma, 9 had renal cell carcinoma and 9 had head and neck cancer. In the dose-escalation cohort, around four fifths of patients were male, and the mean age was 60 years with a range of roughly 20 to 80. The paper describes the monotherapy dose-escalation part (N of about 55 patients) of the phase I trial of ivuxolimab.

V is pared back by 6 bases and J by 0 bases, with 8 bases lying between the germline termini. From its cysteine to its phenylalanine, the CDR3 spans 13 amino acids. CDR3 DNA is the only sequence kept; it has 39 bases, read in frame from the first base. CDR1 MDHEN and CDR2 SYDVKM were looked up in the germline V gene. For sequencing of the TCRbeta CDR3 region, genomic DNA was extracted from the sorted cells. The immunoSEQ Assay was used to sequence the TCRbeta CDR3 regions. In TCRdb, the immuneACCESS table is reduced to in-frame sequences with V and J assigned. These tables do not hold every clone; where another copy was compared, an unresolved V gene accounts for under half, and the others remain unexplained. The sample includes 98,000 or so clones, with more than 85% observed a single time. The top ten clones comprise roughly 0.8% of the sample. The paper's findings and limits, for the study overall: In partial responders in the 0.1-3.0 mg/kg groups, normalized peripheral clonal expansion was found to be among the lowest, especially among CD8+ T cells. Low levels of normalized T-cell clonal expansion were also shown by some nonresponding patients. Which antigens the clonally expanded peripheral T cells were specific for was not determined. At doses of 0.1 to 3.0 mg/kg, clonal expansion of both CD4+ and CD8+ T cells in blood was seen between baseline and week 6. On average, CD8+ T cells showed more expanded clones than CD4+ T cells after ivuxolimab.

Patients with autoimmune disease history or receiving systemic immunosuppression were excluded from the trial. In every dose cohort, peripheral blood was drawn for TCR sequencing at baseline, cycle 4 day 1, and cycle 7 day 1. The samples were drawn from a first-in-human, open-label, multicenter phase I dose-escalation trial of ivuxolimab. Adults with locally advanced or metastatic head and neck squamous cell, hepatocellular, melanoma or renal cell carcinoma were enrolled in the trial. Before TCR sequencing, CD4+ T cells and CD8+ T cells from peripheral blood were sorted into separate populations. This receptor was identified in an adult with an advanced solid tumor such as melanoma, head and neck, liver or kidney cancer. The sample in question was CD4+ or CD8+ T cells sorted from blood, obtained in a trial of the OX40 agonist ivuxolimab. This receptor chain uses TRBV28 and TRBJ1-1, with TRBD1 perhaps the D gene, on 6 matching bases. The CDR3 region has the sequence CASRDSMNTEAFF. The nucleotide sequence reads TGTGCCAGCAGGGACAGCATGAACACTGAAGCTTTCTTT.